This T cell receptor beta chain was obtained from a study of beta chain features in type 1 diabetes. General study findings and limits: When Type 1 diabetes patients were examined, their TCRB CDR3s proved moderately but significantly shorter in all four CD4+ subsets. A definitive answer on HLA type influencing TCRB rearrangement was not reached here. Type 1 diabetes patients had fewer VDJ junction insertions and more deletions.

Germline assignment: CDR1 SGHVS and CDR2 FQNEAQ. The V end was cut by 2 bases, the J end by 0 bases, with 11 bases between. The CDR3 loop spans 16 amino acids. A word on this clone: Its matching antigen is unknown.

Since all of the isolated RNA was reverse transcribed, expressed TCRB transcripts were what got sequenced. Some clones are missing from TCRdb's copy, which holds only in-frame ones; the method was immunoSEQ multiplex PCR. The sample has roughly 70,000 clones, roughly 50% seen once; the top ten hold roughly 0.7%. The V gene is TRBV7-8, the J gene TRBJ2-1; possible D gene TRBD2, 5 bases. This sequence was found in a man aged 30-40 years with type 1 diabetes. Material: central memory CD4+ T cells from blood. CDR3 sequence reads: CASSLSLASSYNEQFF. CDR3 nucleotides: TGTGCCAGCAGCTTAAGTCTAGCCAGCTCCTACAATGAGCAGTTCTTC.